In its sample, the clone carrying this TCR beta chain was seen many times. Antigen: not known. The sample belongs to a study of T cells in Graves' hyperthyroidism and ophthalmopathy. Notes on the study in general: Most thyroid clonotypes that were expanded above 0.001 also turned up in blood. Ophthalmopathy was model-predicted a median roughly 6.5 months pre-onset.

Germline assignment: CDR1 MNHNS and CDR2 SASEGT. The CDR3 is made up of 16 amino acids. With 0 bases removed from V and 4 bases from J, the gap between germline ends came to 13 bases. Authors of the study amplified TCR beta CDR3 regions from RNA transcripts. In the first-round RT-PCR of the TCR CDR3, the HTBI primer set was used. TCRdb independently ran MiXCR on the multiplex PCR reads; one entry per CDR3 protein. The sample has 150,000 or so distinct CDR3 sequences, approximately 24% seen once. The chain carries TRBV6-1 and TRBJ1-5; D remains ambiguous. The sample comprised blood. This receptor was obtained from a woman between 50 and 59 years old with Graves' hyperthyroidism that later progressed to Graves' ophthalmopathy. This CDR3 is CASSEARRTGNQPQHF. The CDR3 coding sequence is TGTGCCAGCAGTGAAGCGCGAAGAACCGGTAATCAGCCCCAGCATTTT.